This passage covers 6 T cell receptor beta chains from one sample sequenced in a study of cytomegalovirus exposure and HLA in healthy donors. A multiplex PCR was run with 60 Vbeta primers and 13 Jbeta primers. The assay was immunoSEQ multiplex PCR, and TCRdb's table has in-frame clones only and misses some. Among over 100,000 clones listed, roughly 80% were seen once. Specimen: PBMCs. These receptors came from a female donor in good health and CMV-seronegative.

This clone was observed a single time. V usage is TRBV27 and J usage is TRBJ2-3, with D perhaps matching TRBD2 (5 bases). Between the trimmed V and J ends, which lost 2 bases and 6 bases, there was a span of 6 bases. Germline lookup yields CDR1 MNHEY and CDR2 SMNVEV (reference sequence). The CDR3 covers 12 residues. The CDR3 bases are TGTGCCAGCAGTTTACGAGGGGATACGCAGTATTTT. It is translated as CASSLRGDTQYF.

The rearrangement uses TRBV14 and TRBJ2-1, with 8 positions matching TRBD2. With V trimmed by 5 bases and J by 7 bases, 7 bases remained unmatched. The CDR3 is 14 amino acids. The germline CDR1 and CDR2 sequences are SGHDN and FVKESK. Written as DNA, the CDR3 is TGTGCCAGCAGCTATAGCGGGGCAGGGAATGAGCAGTTCTTC. This sequence encodes CASSYSGAGNEQFF.

The rearrangement links TRBV29-1 to TRBJ2-1; 8 nucleotides agree with TRBD1. The trim removed 8 bases at V and 2 bases at J, leaving 11 bases unmatched. Per the germline V gene, CDR1 is SQVTM and CDR2 is ANQGSEA. The CDR3 totals 15 residues. In DNA form, the CDR3 reads TGCAGCCCGGATGGGTCGGACAGGGCCTACAATGAGCAGTTCTTC. Protein: CSPDGSDRAYNEQFF.

The rearrangement links TRBV5-1 to TRBJ2-5, with 7 bases fitting TRBD1. Germline V gene sequence: CDR1 SGHRS, CDR2 YFSETQ. After removal of 2 bases from V and 2 bases from J, the junction contained 6 bases not matched to a gene. This CDR3 region has 15 residues. Here the CDR3 reads CASSLRQGPQETQYF. The CDR3, as DNA: TGCGCCAGCAGCTTAAGACAGGGACCTCAAGAGACCCAGTACTTC.

This chain uses TRBV14 with TRBJ2-2, with TRBD1 identical over 7 bases. CDR1 and CDR2 from the germline V gene are SGHDN and FVKESK. Losses at the gene ends were 1 base for V and 2 bases for J; bases not matched to a gene: 4. The length of the CDR3 is 16 residues. DNA for the CDR3: TGTGCCAGCAGCCAAGTAGGGACAGAAAACACCGGGGAGCTGTTTTTT. Amino acids: CASSQVGTENTGELFF.

The chain recombines TRBV4-3 with TRBJ2-3; TRBD2 matches at 9 bases. The CDR3 is made up of 16 amino acids. Germline CDR1 and CDR2: LGHNA and YSLEER. V gave up 2 bases and J gave up 2 bases; unmatched junction bases: 5. CDR3 nucleotide sequence: TGCGCCAGCAGCCAATCGACTAGCGGAAACACAGATACGCAGTATTTT. Residues: CASSQSTSGNTDTQYF.